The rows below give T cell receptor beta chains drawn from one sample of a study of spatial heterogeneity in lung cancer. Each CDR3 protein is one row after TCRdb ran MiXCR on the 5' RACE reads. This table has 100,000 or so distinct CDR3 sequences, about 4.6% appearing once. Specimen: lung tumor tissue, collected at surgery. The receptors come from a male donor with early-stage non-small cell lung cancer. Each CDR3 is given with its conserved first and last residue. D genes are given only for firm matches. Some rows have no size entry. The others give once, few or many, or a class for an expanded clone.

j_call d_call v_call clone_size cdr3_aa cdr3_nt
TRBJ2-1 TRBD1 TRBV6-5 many CASRWDRGGEQFF TGTGCCAGCAGGTGGGACAGGGGAGGTGAGCAGTTCTTC
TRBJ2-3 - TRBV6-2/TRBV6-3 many CASSYSSFRGSTDTQYF TGTGCCAGCAGTTACTCGAGTTTCCGGGGGAGCACAGATACGCAGTATTTT
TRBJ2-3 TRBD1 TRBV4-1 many CASSQRDRATSTDTQYF TGCGCCAGCAGCCAGCGAGACAGGGCCACTAGCACAGATACGCAGTATTTT
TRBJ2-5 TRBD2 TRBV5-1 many CASSLVSGRAGETQYF TGCGCCAGCAGCTTGGTGAGCGGGAGGGCCGGTGAGACCCAGTACTTC
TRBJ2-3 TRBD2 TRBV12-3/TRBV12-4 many CASRRESGSDTQYF TGTGCCAGCCGGCGGGAGAGTGGTTCAGATACGCAGTATTTT
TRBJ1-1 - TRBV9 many CASSPRMGIGWGTEAFF TGTGCCAGCAGCCCACGAATGGGGATCGGGTGGGGCACTGAAGCTTTCTTT
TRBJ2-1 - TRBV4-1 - CASSQSPPNYNEQFF TGCGCCAGCAGCCAAAGTCCCCCCAACTACAATGAGCAGTTCTTC
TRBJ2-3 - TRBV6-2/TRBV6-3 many CASRDHSGYTQYF TGTGCCAGCAGGGACCACAGTGGTTATACGCAGTATTTT
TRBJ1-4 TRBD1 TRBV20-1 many CSARGLGQMNEKLFF TGCAGTGCTAGAGGCCTGGGACAGATGAATGAAAAACTGTTTTTT
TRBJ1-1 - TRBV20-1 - CSASGPNTEAFF TGCAGTGCTAGTGGTCCGAACACTGAAGCTTTCTTT
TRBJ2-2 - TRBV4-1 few CASSQDQTGELFF TGCGCCAGCAGCCAAGATCAGACCGGGGAGCTGTTTTTT
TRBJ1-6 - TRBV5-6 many CASSLLNSPLHF TGTGCCAGCAGCTTACTGAATTCACCCCTCCACTTT
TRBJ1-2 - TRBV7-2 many CASSLHSKGGYGYTF TGTGCCAGCAGCCTCCATTCCAAAGGTGGCTATGGCTACACCTTC
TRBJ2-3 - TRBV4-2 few CASSLTGVGTDTQYF TGTGCCAGCAGCCTCACGGGAGTCGGCACAGATACGCAGTATTTT
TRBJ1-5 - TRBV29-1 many CSAQGQSNQPQHF TGCAGCGCCCAGGGGCAGAGCAATCAGCCCCAGCATTTT
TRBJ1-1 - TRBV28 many CASSLTGRFAEAFF TGTGCCAGCAGCTTAACAGGGAGGTTCGCTGAAGCTTTCTTT
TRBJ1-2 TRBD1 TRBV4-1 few CASSQDWTGTLHGYTF TGCGCCAGCAGCCAAGATTGGACAGGAACTCTCCATGGCTACACCTTC
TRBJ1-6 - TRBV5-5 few CASSLAGDNSPLHF TGTGCCAGCAGCTTGGCGGGGGATAATTCACCCCTCCACTTT
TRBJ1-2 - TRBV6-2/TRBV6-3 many CASSRFGYGYTF TGTGCCAGCAGCCGTTTTGGCTATGGCTACACCTTC
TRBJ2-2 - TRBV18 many CASSPSEDTGELFF TGTGCCAGCTCACCATCAGAGGACACCGGGGAGCTGTTTTTT
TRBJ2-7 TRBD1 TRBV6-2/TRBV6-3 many CARTGSEQYF TGTGCCAGGACAGGGAGCGAGCAGTACTTC
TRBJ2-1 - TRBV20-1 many CSARDSESLNEQFF TGCAGTGCTAGAGATTCGGAATCGCTGAATGAGCAGTTCTTC
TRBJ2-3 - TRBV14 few CASSPTTATDTQYF TGTGCCAGCAGCCCAACAACGGCGACAGATACGCAGTATTTT
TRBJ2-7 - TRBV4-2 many CASSQDNNEAYEQYF TGTGCCAGCAGCCAAGATAATAACGAGGCCTACGAGCAGTACTTC
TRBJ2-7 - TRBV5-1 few CASSPSGTEPREQYF TGCGCCAGCAGCCCCTCCGGGACCGAACCGCGCGAGCAGTACTTC
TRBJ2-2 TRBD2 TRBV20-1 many CSARPLLAGDDHTGELFF TGCAGTGCTAGGCCCCTCCTAGCGGGAGATGATCACACCGGGGAGCTGTTTTTT
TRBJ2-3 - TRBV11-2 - CASRITDTQYF TGTGCCAGCAGAATCACAGATACGCAGTATTTT
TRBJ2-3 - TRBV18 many CASSPPNRGGTDTQYF TGTGCCAGCTCACCACCGAATAGGGGCGGCACAGATACGCAGTATTTT
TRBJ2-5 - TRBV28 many CASSPGGKETQYF TGTGCCAGCAGTCCTGGGGGCAAAGAGACCCAGTACTTC
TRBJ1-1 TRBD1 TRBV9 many CASSVGGGGEAFF TGTGCCAGCAGCGTAGGAGGGGGCGGTGAAGCTTTCTTT
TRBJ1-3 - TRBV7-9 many CASSPPASQSGNTIYF TGTGCCAGCAGCCCCCCTGCCTCCCAATCTGGAAACACCATATATTTT
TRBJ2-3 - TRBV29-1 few CSVVVAASTDTQYF TGCAGCGTTGTAGTAGCGGCTAGCACAGATACGCAGTATTTT
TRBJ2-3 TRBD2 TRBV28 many CASSDTSGKWDTQYF TGTGCCAGCAGTGATACTAGCGGGAAGTGGGATACGCAGTATTTT
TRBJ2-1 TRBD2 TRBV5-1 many CASSLTSGKVEQFF TGCGCCAGCAGCTTGACTAGCGGGAAGGTTGAGCAGTTCTTC
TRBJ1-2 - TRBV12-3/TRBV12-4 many CASRLGDYGYTF TGTGCCAGCCGTTTGGGGGACTATGGCTACACCTTC
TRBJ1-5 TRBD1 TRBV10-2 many CATRPDRVMSNQPQHF TGCGCCACCCGACCCGACAGGGTGATGAGCAATCAGCCCCAGCATTTT
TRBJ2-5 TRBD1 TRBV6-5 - CASSRNYRGLTETQYF TGTGCCAGCAGTCGAAACTACAGGGGGCTAACAGAGACCCAGTACTTC
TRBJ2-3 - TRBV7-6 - CASSARLGTDTQYF TGTGCCAGCAGCGCCCGCCTGGGCACAGATACGCAGTATTTT
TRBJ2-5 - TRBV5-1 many CASSLGRGRAQETQYF TGCGCCAGCAGCTTGGGTCGGGGGAGAGCGCAAGAGACCCAGTACTTC
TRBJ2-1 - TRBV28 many CASRKTLGVHEQFF TGTGCCAGCAGGAAGACCCTTGGAGTCCATGAGCAGTTCTTC